Sequencing of this T cell receptor (beta chain) was carried out in a study of cytomegalovirus exposure and HLA in healthy donors. As concerns this clone: The sample holds other DNA sequences that translate to the same CDR3.

The study drew the donors from its roughly 120-subject validation cohort, separate from the roughly 700-subject first cohort. Germline V gives CDR1 SGHTA, CDR2 FQGNSA. There are 13 residues in the CDR3. Trimming took 5 bases from V and 5 from J; bases not matched to a gene: 3. Libraries were prepared by immunoSEQ multiplex PCR; TCRdb keeps only in-frame clonotypes and omits some of them. The profile covers over 150,000 clones, with more than 70% appearing a single time and less than 2.5% taken by the ten largest. The sequenced sample consisted of PBMCs. The genes are TRBV7-2 and TRBJ1-5, with 7 nucleotides matching TRBD1. The sequence came from a human donor in good health. CDR3 DNA: TGTGCCAGCAGCCCCGACAGGGATCAGCCCCAGCATTTT. Its translation: CASSPDRDQPQHF. The complete variable domain, with remaining parts taken from reference TRBV7-2 and TRBJ1-5, reads GAGVSQSPSNKVTEKGKDVELRCDPISGHTALYWYRQSLGQGLEFLIYFQGNSAPDKSGLPSDRFSAERTGGSVSTLTIQRTQQEDSAVYLCASSPDRDQPQHFGDGTRLSIL.